The 13 T cell receptor beta chains listed next were all sequenced from one sample in a study of tissue T cells after allogeneic stem cell transplantation. Only in-frame clones appear in the TCRdb table, and some are missing; sequencing was by immunoSEQ multiplex PCR. The sample includes some 25,000 clones, more than 60% seen only once; the top ten take roughly 8%. The source was tissue from the ileum, collected at autopsy. The origin of the receptors is a female donor older than 55 with lung cancer.

J is TRBJ1-1 and V is TRBV24-1, with D tentatively TRBD1 (6 bases). Germline assignment: CDR1 KGHDR and CDR2 SFDVKD. This CDR3 has 19 residues. The V and J ends lost 1 base and 3 bases respectively, with 23 bases between them. CDR3 region: CATSDLLSAPQGGDTEAFF. CDR3 DNA: TGTGCCACCAGTGATTTATTGTCGGCCCCACAGGGTGGGGACACTGAAGCTTTCTTT.

This rearrangement joins TRBV5-6 to TRBJ2-7, with 14 positions matching TRBD2. The J segment lost 12 bases and the V segment lost 4 bases, leaving 9 bases of the junction unmatched. The CDR3 has 14 amino acids. Germline values: CDR1 SGHDT, CDR2 YYEEEE. CDR3 residues: CASSLGTSGSERYF. In DNA form, the CDR3 reads TGTGCCAGCAGCCTTGGGACTAGCGGGAGTGAACGGTACTTC. The whole variable domain, filled in from reference TRBV5-6 and TRBJ2-7, reads DAGVTQSPTHLIKTRGQQVTLRCSPKSGHDTVSWYQQALGQGPQFIFQYYEEEERQRGNFPDRFSGHQFPNYSSELNVNALLLGDSALYLCASSLGTSGSERYFGPGTRLTVT.

The chain is built from TRBV18 and TRBJ1-5; 9 nucleotides match TRBD1. Trimming removed 0 bases from V and 9 bases from J; junction bases left unmatched: 9. There are 16 residues in the CDR3. CDR1 and CDR2 (germline): KGHSH, LQKENI. The CDR3 sequence is CASSPPTGTGSRPQHF. The CDR3, as DNA: TGTGCCAGCTCACCACCGACCGGGACAGGGTCTCGGCCCCAGCATTTT.

This chain uses TRBV19 with TRBJ2-3; 7 bases fit TRBD1. The CDR3 has 16 residues. J gave up 1 base and V 5 bases, and 9 bases lay outside the gene matches. Germline loops: CDR1 LNHDA, CDR2 SQIVND (reference sequence). The CDR3 bases are TGTGCCAGTAGTTTAACAGGGGCCCGGGGCACAGATACGCAGTATTTT. Translated, it gives CASSLTGARGTDTQYF.

This clone has only a few counts. The V gene is TRBV6-5, the J gene TRBJ2-7, with 8 bases aligning to TRBD1. This CDR3 contains 13 residues. The trim removed 6 bases at V and 4 bases at J, leaving 5 bases unmatched. The germline V gene encodes CDR1 MNHEY and CDR2 SVGAGI. CDR3 loop: CASRDRGMYEQYF. The CDR3, as DNA: TGTGCCAGCAGAGACAGGGGTATGTACGAGCAGTACTTC.

The CDR3 loop reads CASSLEGTPGSGNTIYF. In DNA, the CDR3 is TGTGCCAGCAGCTTAGAGGGCACGCCCGGGTCTGGAAACACCATATATTTT. This sequence joins TRBV7-2 and TRBJ1-3; D is undetermined. This CDR3 comprises 17 residues. Germline CDR1 and CDR2: SGHTA and FQGNSA. V was trimmed by 1 base and J by 1 base, leaving 14 bases between them.

The chain combines TRBV19 with TRBJ1-4; 7 nucleotides align to TRBD1. Germline CDR1 is LNHDA and CDR2 is SQIVND (reference sequence). Trimming removed 3 bases from V and 7 bases from J; junction bases left unmatched: 11. CDR3 length equals 16 residues. CDR3 DNA sequence: TGTGCCAGTAGTATGAGGGGGCAGCCCGGTAGTGAAAAACTGTTTTTT. Its translation is CASSMRGQPGSEKLFF. The variable domain in full, completed from reference TRBV19 and TRBJ1-4, reads DGGITQSPKYLFRKEGQNVTLSCEQNLNHDAMYWYRQDPGQGLRLIYYSQIVNDFQKGDIAEGYSVSREKKESFPLTVTSAQKNPTAFYLCASSMRGQPGSEKLFFGSGTQLSVL.

The rearrangement uses TRBV19 and TRBJ1-1; no reliable D call. Germline V gives CDR1 LNHDA, CDR2 SQIVND (reference sequence). Trimming removed 1 base at V and 0 bases at J, with 3 bases between. The CDR3 is made up of 13 amino acids. CDR3 coding DNA: TGTGCCAGTAGTATAGCGGTGAACACTGAAGCTTTCTTT. Encoded protein: CASSIAVNTEAFF.

This chain connects TRBV19 to TRBJ2-3; possible D gene TRBD1, 6 bases. V dropped 4 bases and J dropped 4 bases, with 15 bases sitting between them. The CDR3 has 15 residues. CDR1 is LNHDA and CDR2 is SQIVND in the germline V gene (reference sequence). The CDR3 reads CASSSNRVGADTQYF. The CDR3 coding sequence is TGTGCCAGTAGTAGCAACAGGGTGGGGGCAGATACGCAGTATTTT.

The rearrangement uses TRBV27 and TRBJ2-1; D is perhaps TRBD2 (6 bases). This CDR3 region has 14 residues. Germline V lookup: CDR1 MNHEY, CDR2 SMNVEV (reference sequence). Deletions cut 8 bases from V and 3 bases from J, with 14 bases between. CDR3: CASSGGGVYNEQFF. CDR3 coding DNA: TGTGCCAGCTCAGGAGGAGGGGTCTACAATGAGCAGTTCTTC.

This rearrangement joins TRBV2 to TRBJ1-2, with unresolved D. The germline gives CDR1 SNHLY, CDR2 FYNNEI. Between the trimmed V and J ends, which lost 7 bases and 2 bases, there was a span of 8 bases. The CDR3 consists of 12 residues. The CDR3 spells CASILGNYGYTF. The CDR3 nucleotides are TGTGCCAGCATTCTTGGGAACTATGGCTACACCTTC.

The chain employs TRBV30 and TRBJ1-5, with D perhaps TRBD1 (5 bases). Germline V gives CDR1 GTSNPN, CDR2 SVGIG (reference sequence). The ends were cut back, 3 bases at V and 6 bases at J, with 15 bases in the middle. The CDR3 covers 14 residues. Written as DNA, the CDR3 is TGTGCCTGGAGCAGGCAGGGAGGCGGTCAGCCCCAGCATTTT. Its translation: CAWSRQGGGQPQHF.

On this clone: The junction departs from germline at one end; a sequencing error may be responsible. The chain combines TRBV7-2 with TRBJ2-7; D is perhaps TRBD2 (5 bases). The CDR3 has 14 amino acids. Germline loops: CDR1 SGHTA, CDR2 FQGNSA. The CDR3 here is CASRLGLGRPEQYF. Written as DNA, the CDR3 is TGTGCCAGCAGATTAGGACTGGGTCGGCCCGAGCAGTACTTC.